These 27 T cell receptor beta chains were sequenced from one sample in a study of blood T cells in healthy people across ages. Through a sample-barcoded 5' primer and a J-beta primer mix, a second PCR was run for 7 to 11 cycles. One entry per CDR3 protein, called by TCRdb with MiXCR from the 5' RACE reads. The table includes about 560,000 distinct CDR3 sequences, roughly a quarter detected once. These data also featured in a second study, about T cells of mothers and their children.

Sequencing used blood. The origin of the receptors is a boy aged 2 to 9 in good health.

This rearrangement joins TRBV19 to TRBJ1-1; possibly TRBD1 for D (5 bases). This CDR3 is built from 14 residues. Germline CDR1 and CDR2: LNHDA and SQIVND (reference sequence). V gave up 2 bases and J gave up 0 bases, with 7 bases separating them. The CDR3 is CASSIRGLNTEAFF. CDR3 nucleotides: TGTGCCAGTAGTATACGGGGCTTGAACACTGAAGCTTTCTTT.

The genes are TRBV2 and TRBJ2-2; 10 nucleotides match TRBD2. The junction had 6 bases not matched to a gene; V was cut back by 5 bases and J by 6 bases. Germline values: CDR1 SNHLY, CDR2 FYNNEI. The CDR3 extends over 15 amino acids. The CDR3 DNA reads TGTGCCAGCAGTACCCGAGCGGGGGGGCCCGGGGAGCTGTTTTTT. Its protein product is CASSTRAGGPGELFF. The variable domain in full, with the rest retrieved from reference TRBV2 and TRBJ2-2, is EPEVTQTPSHQVTQMGQEVILRCVPISNHLYFYWYRQILGQKVEFLVSFYNNEISEKSEIFDDQFSVERPDGSNFTLKIRSTKLEDSAMYFCASSTRAGGPGELFFGEGSRLTVL.

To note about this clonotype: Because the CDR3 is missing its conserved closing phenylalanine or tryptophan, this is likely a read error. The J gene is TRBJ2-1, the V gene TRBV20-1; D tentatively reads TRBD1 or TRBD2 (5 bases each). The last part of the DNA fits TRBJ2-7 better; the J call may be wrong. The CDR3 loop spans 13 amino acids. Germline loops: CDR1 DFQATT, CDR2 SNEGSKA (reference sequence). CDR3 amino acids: CSAWDWGSYEQYS. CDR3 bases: TGCAGTGCTTGGGATTGGGGGAGCTACGAGCAGTACTCC.

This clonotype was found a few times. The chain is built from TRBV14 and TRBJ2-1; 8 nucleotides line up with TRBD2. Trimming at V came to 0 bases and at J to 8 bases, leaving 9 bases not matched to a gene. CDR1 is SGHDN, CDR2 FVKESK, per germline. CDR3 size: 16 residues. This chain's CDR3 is CASSQERSGSTYEQFF. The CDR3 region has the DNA TGTGCCAGCAGCCAAGAGAGGAGCGGGAGTACGTATGAGCAGTTCTTC.

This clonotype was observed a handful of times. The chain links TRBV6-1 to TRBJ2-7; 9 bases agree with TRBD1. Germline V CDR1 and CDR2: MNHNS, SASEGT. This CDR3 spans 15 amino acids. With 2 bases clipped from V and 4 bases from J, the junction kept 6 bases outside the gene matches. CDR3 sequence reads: CASSEYTGGTYEQYF. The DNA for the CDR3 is TGTGCCAGCAGTGAATATACAGGGGGCACGTACGAGCAGTACTTC.

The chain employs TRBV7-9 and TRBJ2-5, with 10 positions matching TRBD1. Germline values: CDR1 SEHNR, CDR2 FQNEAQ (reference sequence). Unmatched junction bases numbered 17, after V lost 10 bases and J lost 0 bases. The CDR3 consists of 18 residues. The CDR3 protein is CATRQSIWTGGDQETQYF. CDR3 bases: TGTGCCACAAGACAAAGTATTTGGACAGGGGGAGACCAAGAGACCCAGTACTTC.

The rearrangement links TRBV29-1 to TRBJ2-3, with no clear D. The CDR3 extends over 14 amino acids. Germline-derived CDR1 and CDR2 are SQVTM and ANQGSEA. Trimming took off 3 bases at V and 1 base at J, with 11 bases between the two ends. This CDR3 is CSVDPSWGTDTQYF. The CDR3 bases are TGCAGCGTTGATCCATCCTGGGGCACAGATACGCAGTATTTT.

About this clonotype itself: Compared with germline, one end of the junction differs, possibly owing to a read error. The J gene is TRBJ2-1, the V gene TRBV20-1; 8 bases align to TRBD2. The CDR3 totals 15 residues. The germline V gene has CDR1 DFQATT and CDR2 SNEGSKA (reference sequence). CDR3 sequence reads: CSAKSGSGESIEQFF. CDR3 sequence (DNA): TGCAGCGCTAAGAGTGGTAGCGGGGAAAGCATTGAGCAGTTCTTC.

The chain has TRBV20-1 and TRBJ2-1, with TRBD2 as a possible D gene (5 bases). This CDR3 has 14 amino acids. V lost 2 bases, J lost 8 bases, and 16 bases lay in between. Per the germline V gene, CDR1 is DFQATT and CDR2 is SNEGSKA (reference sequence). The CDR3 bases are TGCAGTGCTAGAAAAGGAAGCGGTGTGTATGAGCAGTTCTTC. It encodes CSARKGSGVYEQFF.

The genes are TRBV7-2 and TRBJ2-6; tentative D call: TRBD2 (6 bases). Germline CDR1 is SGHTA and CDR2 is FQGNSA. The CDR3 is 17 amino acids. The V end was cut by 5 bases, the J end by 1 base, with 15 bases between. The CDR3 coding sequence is TGTGCCAGCAGCCAGCGGGCAGGGACTTCTGGGGCCAACGTCCTGACTTTC. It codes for CASSQRAGTSGANVLTF.

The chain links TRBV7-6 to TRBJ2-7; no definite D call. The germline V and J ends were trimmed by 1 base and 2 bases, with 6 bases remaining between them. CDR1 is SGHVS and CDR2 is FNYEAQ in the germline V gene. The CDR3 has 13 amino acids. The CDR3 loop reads CASSLDATYEQYF. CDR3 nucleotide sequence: TGTGCCAGCAGCTTAGACGCCACCTACGAGCAGTACTTC.

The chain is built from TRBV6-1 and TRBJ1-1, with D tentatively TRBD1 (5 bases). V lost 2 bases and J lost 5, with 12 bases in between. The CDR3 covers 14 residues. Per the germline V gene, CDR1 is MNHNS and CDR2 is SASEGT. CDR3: CASSELPRATEAFF. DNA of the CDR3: TGTGCCAGCAGTGAACTTCCCAGGGCTACTGAAGCTTTCTTT.

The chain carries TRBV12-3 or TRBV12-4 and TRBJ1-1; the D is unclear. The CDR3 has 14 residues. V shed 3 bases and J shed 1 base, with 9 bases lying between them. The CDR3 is CASSFAAGNTEAFF. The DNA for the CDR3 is TGTGCCAGCAGTTTTGCAGCTGGGAACACTGAAGCTTTCTTT.

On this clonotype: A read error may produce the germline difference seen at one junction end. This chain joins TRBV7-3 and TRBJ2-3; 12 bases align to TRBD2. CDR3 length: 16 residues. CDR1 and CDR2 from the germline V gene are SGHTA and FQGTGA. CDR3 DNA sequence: TGTGCCAGCAGCTTGCTAGCGGGGGGGAGCACAGATATGCAGTATTTT. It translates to CASSLLAGGSTDMQYF.

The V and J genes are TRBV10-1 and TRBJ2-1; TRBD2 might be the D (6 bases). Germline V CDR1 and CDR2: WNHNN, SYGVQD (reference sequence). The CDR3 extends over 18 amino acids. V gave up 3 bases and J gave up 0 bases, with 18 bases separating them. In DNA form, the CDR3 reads TGCGCCAGCAGTGATAGGCCGGCGGGGTATAGCTCCTACAATGAGCAGTTCTTC. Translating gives CASSDRPAGYSSYNEQFF.

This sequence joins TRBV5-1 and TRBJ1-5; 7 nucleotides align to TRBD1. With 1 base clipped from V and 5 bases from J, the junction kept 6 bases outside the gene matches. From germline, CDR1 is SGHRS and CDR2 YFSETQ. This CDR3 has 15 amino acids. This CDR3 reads CASSLSGTEHQPQHF. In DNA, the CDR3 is TGCGCCAGCAGCTTGAGTGGGACAGAGCATCAGCCCCAGCATTTT. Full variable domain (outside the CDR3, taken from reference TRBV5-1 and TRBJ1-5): KAGVTQTPRYLIKTRGQQVTLSCSPISGHRSVSWYQQTPGQGLQFLFEYFSETQRNKGNFPGRFSGRQFSNSRSEMNVSTLELGDSALYLCASSLSGTEHQPQHFGDGTRLSIL.

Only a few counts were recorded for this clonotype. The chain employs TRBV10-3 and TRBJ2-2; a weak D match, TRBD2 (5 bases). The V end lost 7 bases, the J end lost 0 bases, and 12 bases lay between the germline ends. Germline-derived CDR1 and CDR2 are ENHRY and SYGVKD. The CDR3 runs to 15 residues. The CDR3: CAITPDSTNTGELFF. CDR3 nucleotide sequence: TGTGCCATCACCCCGGACTCAACGAACACCGGGGAGCTGTTTTTT.

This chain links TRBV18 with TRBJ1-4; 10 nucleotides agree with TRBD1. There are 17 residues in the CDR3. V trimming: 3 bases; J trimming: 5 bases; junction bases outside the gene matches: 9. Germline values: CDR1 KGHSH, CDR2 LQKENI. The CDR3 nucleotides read TGTGCCAGCTCACCCCGGGACAGGGGAGGGGCAAATGAAAAACTGTTTTTT. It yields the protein CASSPRDRGGANEKLFF.

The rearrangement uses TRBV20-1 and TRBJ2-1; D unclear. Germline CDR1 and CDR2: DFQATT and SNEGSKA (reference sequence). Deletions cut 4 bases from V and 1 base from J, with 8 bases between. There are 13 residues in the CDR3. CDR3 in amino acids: CSAMKLSYNEQFF. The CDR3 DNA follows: TGCAGTGCTATGAAATTGTCCTACAATGAGCAGTTCTTC.

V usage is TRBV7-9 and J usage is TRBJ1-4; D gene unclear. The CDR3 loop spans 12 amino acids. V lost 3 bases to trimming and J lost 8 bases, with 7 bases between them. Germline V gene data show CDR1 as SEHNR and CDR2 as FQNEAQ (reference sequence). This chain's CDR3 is CASSLRTEKLFF. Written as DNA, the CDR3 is TGTGCCAGCAGCTTGAGGACCGAAAAACTGTTTTTT. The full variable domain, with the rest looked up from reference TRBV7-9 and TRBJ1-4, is DTGVSQNPRHKITKRGQNVTFRCDPISEHNRLYWYRQTLGQGPEFLTYFQNEAQLEKSRLLSDRFSAERPKGSFSTLEIQRTEQGDSAMYLCASSLRTEKLFFGSGTQLSVL.

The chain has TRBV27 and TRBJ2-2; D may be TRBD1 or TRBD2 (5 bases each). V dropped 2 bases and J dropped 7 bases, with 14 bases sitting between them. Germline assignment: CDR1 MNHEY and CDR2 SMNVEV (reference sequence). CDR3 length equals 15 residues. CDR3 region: CASSLRDRHDGELFF. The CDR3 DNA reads TGTGCCAGCAGTTTAAGGGACCGACATGACGGGGAGCTGTTTTTT.

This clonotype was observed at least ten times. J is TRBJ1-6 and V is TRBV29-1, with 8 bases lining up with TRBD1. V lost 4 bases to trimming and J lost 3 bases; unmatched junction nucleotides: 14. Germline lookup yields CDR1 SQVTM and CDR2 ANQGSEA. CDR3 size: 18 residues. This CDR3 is CSVGVHGQGIDYNSPLHF. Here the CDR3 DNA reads TGCAGCGTTGGGGTTCATGGACAGGGAATCGACTATAATTCACCCCTCCACTTT.

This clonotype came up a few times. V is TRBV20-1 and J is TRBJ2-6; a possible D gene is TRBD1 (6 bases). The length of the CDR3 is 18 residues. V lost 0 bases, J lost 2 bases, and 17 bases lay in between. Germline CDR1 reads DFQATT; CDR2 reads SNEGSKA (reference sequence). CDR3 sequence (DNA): TGCAGTGCTAGAGATCTCTTGGGGGCGTTCGCTGGGGCCAACGTCCTGACTTTC. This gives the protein CSARDLLGAFAGANVLTF.

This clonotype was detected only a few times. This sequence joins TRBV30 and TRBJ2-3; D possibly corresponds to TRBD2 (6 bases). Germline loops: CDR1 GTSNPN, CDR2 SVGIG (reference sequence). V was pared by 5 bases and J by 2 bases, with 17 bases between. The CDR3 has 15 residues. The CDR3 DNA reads TGTGCCTGGGCCCCTGGTCTAGCGAACACAGATACGCAGTATTTT. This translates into CAWAPGLANTDTQYF.

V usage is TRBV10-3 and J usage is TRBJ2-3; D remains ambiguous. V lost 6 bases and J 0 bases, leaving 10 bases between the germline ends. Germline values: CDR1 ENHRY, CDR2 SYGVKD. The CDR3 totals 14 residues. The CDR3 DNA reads TGTGCCATCAGGCGGAGCCCTAGCACAGATACGCAGTATTTT. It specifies CAIRRSPSTDTQYF.

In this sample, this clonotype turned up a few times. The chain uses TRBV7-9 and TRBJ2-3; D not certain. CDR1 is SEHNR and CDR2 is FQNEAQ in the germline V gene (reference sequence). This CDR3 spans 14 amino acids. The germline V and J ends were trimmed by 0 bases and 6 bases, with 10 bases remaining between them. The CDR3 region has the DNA TGTGCCAGCAGCTTAGCACTTCCCGCGGATACGCAGTATTTT. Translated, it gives CASSLALPADTQYF.

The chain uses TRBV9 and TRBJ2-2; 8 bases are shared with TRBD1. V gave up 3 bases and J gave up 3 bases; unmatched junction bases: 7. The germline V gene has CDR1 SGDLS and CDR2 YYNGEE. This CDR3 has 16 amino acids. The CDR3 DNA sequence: TGTGCCAGCAGCGCTTCAGGGGGCTCGGACACCGGGGAGCTGTTTTTT. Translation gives CASSASGGSDTGELFF.